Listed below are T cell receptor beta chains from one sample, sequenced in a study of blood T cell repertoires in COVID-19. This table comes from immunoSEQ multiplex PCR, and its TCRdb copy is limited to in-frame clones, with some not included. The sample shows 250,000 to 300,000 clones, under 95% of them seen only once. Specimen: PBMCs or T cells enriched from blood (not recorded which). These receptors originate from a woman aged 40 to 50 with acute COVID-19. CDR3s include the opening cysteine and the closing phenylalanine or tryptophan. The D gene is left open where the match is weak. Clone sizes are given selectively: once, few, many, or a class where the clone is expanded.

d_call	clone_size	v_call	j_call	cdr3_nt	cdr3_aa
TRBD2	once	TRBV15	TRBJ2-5	TGTGCCACCAGCGGTTCCGCGGGAGGCCTCCAAGAGACCCAGTACTTC	CATSGSAGGLQETQYF
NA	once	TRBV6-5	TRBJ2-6	TGTGCCAGCAGTTCCGTCTCTGGGGCCAACGTCCTGACTTTC	CASSSVSGANVLTF
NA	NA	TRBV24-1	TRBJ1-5	TGTGCCACCACATCGACAGCACCCAGCAATCAGCCCCAGCATTTT	CATTSTAPSNQPQHF
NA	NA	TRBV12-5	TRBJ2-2	TGTGCTAGTGGTCTCGGACAGAACACCGGGGAGCTGTTTTTT	CASGLGQNTGELFF
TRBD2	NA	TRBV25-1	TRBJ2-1	TGTGCCAGCAGTGTTCGGACTAGCGGCTTATACAATGAGCAGTTCTTC	CASSVRTSGLYNEQFF
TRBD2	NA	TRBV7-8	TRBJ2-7	TGTGCCAGCAGCGGAGCGGGAGTTCGGTACGAGCAGTACTTC	CASSGAGVRYEQYF
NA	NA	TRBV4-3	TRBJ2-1	TGCGCCAGCAGCCAAGTCGGTAGTATGGCCTACAATGAGCAGTTCTTC	CASSQVGSMAYNEQFF
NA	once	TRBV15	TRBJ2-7	TGTGCCACCAGCAGAGGGGGGGACTCCTACGAGCAGTACTTC	CATSRGGDSYEQYF
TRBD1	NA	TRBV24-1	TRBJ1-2	TGTGCCACCAGTGCCAGGGACAGCAGTTATGGCTACACCTTC	CATSARDSSYGYTF
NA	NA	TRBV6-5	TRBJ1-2	TGTGCCAGCATGAGGGGGGGGGCCTCTAACTATGGCTACACCTTC	CASMRGGASNYGYTF
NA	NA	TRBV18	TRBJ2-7	TGTGCCAGCTCACCAGGCGGTAACTTCGAGCAGTACTTC	CASSPGGNFEQYF
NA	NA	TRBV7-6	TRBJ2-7	TGTGCCAGCAGCCCGCAGATGGGCCTTGTCTACGAGCAGTACTTC	CASSPQMGLVYEQYF
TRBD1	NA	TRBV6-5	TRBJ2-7	TGTGCCACCCGACAGGGGTCCGACGAGCAGTACTTC	CATRQGSDEQYF
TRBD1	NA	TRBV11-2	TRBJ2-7	TGTGCCAGCAGCTTTGGGACAGGACCCTACGAGCAGTACTTC	CASSFGTGPYEQYF
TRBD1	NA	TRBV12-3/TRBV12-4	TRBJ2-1	TGTGCCAGCGCGGACAGGGGGCTTAAGTTCTTC	CASADRGLKFF
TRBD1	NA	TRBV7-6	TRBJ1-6	TGTGCCAGCAGCTTGACAGGGTCGAATTCACCCCTCCACTTT	CASSLTGSNSPLHF
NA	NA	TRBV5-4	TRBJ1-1	TGTGCCAGCAGCTTACTATATAGCCTCGACAGAGTTCCTGAAGCTTTCTTT	CASSLLYSLDRVPEAFF
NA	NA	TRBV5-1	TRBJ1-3	TGCGCCAGCAGCTTGGGTGGGAGCTCTGGAAACACCATATATTTT	CASSLGGSSGNTIYF
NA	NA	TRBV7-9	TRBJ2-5	TGTGCCAGCAGCTTAGGTACCGGTGCAGGTACTCAAGAGACCCAGTACTTC	CASSLGTGAGTQETQYF
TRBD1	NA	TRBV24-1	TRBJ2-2	TGTGCCACCAGTGACAGGACAGGGGCAGGAGGGGAGCTGTTTTTT	CATSDRTGAGGELFF
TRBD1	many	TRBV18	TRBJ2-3	TGTGCCAGCTCATTACAGGGGGCTGGCACAGATACGCAGTATTTT	CASSLQGAGTDTQYF
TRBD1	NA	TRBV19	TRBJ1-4	TGTGCCAGTAGTATAGTAGGGACAGGGGGCGAAAAACTGTTTTTT	CASSIVGTGGEKLFF
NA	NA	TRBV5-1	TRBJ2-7	TGCGCCAGCAGAGGCGGATTGAACTCCTACGAGCAGTACTTC	CASRGGLNSYEQYF
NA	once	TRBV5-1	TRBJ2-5	TGCGCCAGCAGCTTGGACCCAGGGCCCGGTGAGACCCAGTACTTC	CASSLDPGPGETQYF
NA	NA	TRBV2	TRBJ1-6	TGTGCCAGCAGTGTGAGAGGGTCTGTCTCCTATAATTCACCCCTCCACTTT	CASSVRGSVSYNSPLHF
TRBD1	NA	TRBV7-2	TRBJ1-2	TGTGCCAGCAGCAAAGGACAGGGGGCGGACTATGGCTACACCTTC	CASSKGQGADYGYTF
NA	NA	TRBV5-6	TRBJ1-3	TGTGCCAGCAGCTTGTTACAGAACTCTGGAAACACCATATATTTT	CASSLLQNSGNTIYF
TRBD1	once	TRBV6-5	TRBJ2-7	TGTGCCAGCAGCGAGGTTCGACAGGGCCCCAGGGAGCAGTACTTC	CASSEVRQGPREQYF
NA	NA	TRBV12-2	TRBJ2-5	TGTGCAAGTCGCTTAGCGAGTTTCAGGTACCAAGAGACCCAGTACTTC	CASRLASFRYQETQYF
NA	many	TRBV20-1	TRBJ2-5	TGCAGTGCCCTCGCTAAAGAGACCCAGTACTTC	CSALAKETQYF
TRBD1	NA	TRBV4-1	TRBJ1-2	TGCGCCAGCAGCCAAGTGGGGGCCGCCGGGACAGGGCTTGGCTACACCTTC	CASSQVGAAGTGLGYTF
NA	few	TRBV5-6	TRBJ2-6	TGTGCCAGCAGCCTATCTGGGGCCAACGTCCTGACTTTC	CASSLSGANVLTF
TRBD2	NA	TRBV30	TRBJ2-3	TGTGCCTGGAGTTCGACTAGCGCGACAGATACGCAGTATTTT	CAWSSTSATDTQYF
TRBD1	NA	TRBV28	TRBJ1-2	TGTGCCAGCAGCACACCCACCCCCGGGACAGGGAATGGCTACACCTTC	CASSTPTPGTGNGYTF
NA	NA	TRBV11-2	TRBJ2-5	TGTGCCAGCAGCTACTCCGGACAAGGGGAGACCCAGTACTTC	CASSYSGQGETQYF
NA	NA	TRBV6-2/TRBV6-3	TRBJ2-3	TGTGCCAGCAGCCTGGGTCGACTAGTGGGCCCAGATACGCAGTATTTT	CASSLGRLVGPDTQYF
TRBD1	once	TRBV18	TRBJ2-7	TGTGCCAGCTCACCGCGACAGGGGATGGGCGACGAGCAGTACTTC	CASSPRQGMGDEQYF
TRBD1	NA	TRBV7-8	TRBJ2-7	TGTGCCAGCAGCCCGCGACAGGGTTGGACCTACGAGCAGTACTTC	CASSPRQGWTYEQYF
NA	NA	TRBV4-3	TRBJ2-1	TGCGCCAGCAGCCAAGAGGGGGCGGGCTCCTACAATGAGCAGTTCTTC	CASSQEGAGSYNEQFF
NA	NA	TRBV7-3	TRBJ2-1	TGTGTCAGCAGCTTTTTTGGCCGCCGTAACAATGAGCAGTTCTTC	CVSSFFGRRNNEQFF
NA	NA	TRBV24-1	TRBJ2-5	TGTGCCACCAGTGCAGGGCGACAAGAGACCCAGTACTTC	CATSAGRQETQYF
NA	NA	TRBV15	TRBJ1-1	TGTGCCACCAGCAGAGATCGGGGGAACACTGAAGCTTTCTTT	CATSRDRGNTEAFF